The 30 T cell receptor beta chains reported below all come from one sample, sequenced in a study of technical replicates of blood from several donors. Here immunoSEQ multiplex PCR was the method, and the copy in TCRdb shows in-frame clones only, minus some. The table has some 13,000 clones, approximately 96% seen once; the top ten hold under 7.5%. Specimen: PBMCs. Receptor source: a human donor in good health.

V gene TRBV2 combines with J gene TRBJ2-1, with 12 bases aligning to TRBD2. This CDR3 has 15 residues. The V gene's germline CDR1 is SNHLY and CDR2 FYNNEI. V lost 4 bases and J lost 6; bases outside the gene matches: 4. The CDR3: CASSALAGGFNEQFF. Here the CDR3 DNA reads TGTGCCAGCAGTGCCCTAGCGGGAGGGTTCAATGAGCAGTTCTTC.

This clone was seen just once. The chain carries TRBV4-2 and TRBJ2-1, with TRBD2 matching over 10 bases. Germline V gives CDR1 LGHNA, CDR2 YNFKEQ. J was trimmed by 8 bases and V by 0 bases; bases with no gene match: 7. CDR3 size: 16 residues. CDR3 amino acids: CASSQDASGSIYEQFF. The CDR3 coding sequence is TGTGCCAGCAGCCAAGACGCTAGCGGGAGTATTTATGAGCAGTTCTTC.

The chain is built from TRBV19 and TRBJ2-3, with D unresolved. V lost 0 bases and J 1 base, leaving 5 bases between the germline ends. The CDR3 totals 14 residues. Germline V gene sequence: CDR1 LNHDA, CDR2 SQIVND (reference sequence). The DNA for the CDR3 is TGTGCCAGTAGTATAGATAGCCGCACAGATACGCAGTATTTT. Translating it yields CASSIDSRTDTQYF.

This chain connects TRBV10-3 to TRBJ2-3, with TRBD2 identical over 13 bases. The CDR3 has 16 amino acids. V lost 0 bases to trimming and J lost 7 bases; unmatched junction nucleotides: 4. Germline V gene sequence: CDR1 ENHRY, CDR2 SYGVKD. Here the CDR3 reads CAISESGTSGTNTQYF. The CDR3 DNA sequence: TGTGCCATCAGTGAGTCCGGGACTAGCGGGACGAATACGCAGTATTTT.

The chain carries TRBV30 and TRBJ2-5, with D possibly matching TRBD1 (6 bases). The V and J ends lost 5 bases and 2 bases respectively, with 9 bases between them. The CDR3 consists of 12 residues. Germline CDR1 reads GTSNPN; CDR2 reads SVGIG (reference sequence). CDR3 loop: CAWGQLQETQYF. In nucleotides, the CDR3 is TGTGCCTGGGGACAGTTACAAGAGACCCAGTACTTC.

The chain joins TRBV9 to TRBJ1-1; 7 positions match TRBD1. CDR1 and CDR2 (germline): SGDLS, YYNGEE. The CDR3 consists of 15 residues. Germline trimming cut 3 bases from V and 1 base from J; bases unmatched to any gene: 6. CDR3 sequence reads: CASSETGTENTEAFF. In DNA form, the CDR3 reads TGTGCCAGCAGCGAGACCGGGACAGAGAACACTGAAGCTTTCTTT.

The chain employs TRBV18 and TRBJ2-1; D perhaps matches TRBD1 (6 bases). V was pared by 3 bases and J by 1 base, with 7 bases between. CDR1 and CDR2 (germline): KGHSH, LQKENI. The CDR3 has 14 residues. CDR3 region: CASSPDSSYNEQFF. The CDR3 DNA sequence: TGTGCCAGCTCACCGGACAGTTCCTACAATGAGCAGTTCTTC. The full variable domain, its missing parts supplied by reference TRBV18 and TRBJ2-1, is NAGVMQNPRHLVRRRGQEARLRCSPMKGHSHVYWYRQLPEEGLKFMVYLQKENIIDESGMPKERFSAEFPKEGPSILRIQQVVRGDSAAYFCASSPDSSYNEQFFGPGTRLTVL.

The chain joins TRBV28 to TRBJ1-2; D not certain. The CDR3 is 13 amino acids. From germline, CDR1 is MDHEN and CDR2 SYDVKM. Trimming took off 1 base at V and 8 bases at J, with 11 bases between the two ends. CDR3 region: CASSLSGGRGYTF. The CDR3 DNA sequence: TGTGCCAGCAGTTTATCGGGTGGCCGGGGCTACACCTTC.

The chain recombines TRBV29-1 with TRBJ2-7; tentatively, D is TRBD2 (7 bases). Germline V gene lookup returns CDR1 SQVTM and CDR2 ANQGSEA. V lost 7 bases to trimming and J lost 7 bases, with 20 bases between them. This CDR3 contains 13 residues. The CDR3 here is CSAGRGQGLEQYF. The CDR3 nucleotides read TGCAGCGCTGGGCGGGGGCAGGGACTGGAGCAGTACTTC.

This rearrangement joins TRBV5-1 to TRBJ2-5; TRBD2 matches at 10 bases. V trimming: 1 base; J trimming: 1 base; junction bases outside the gene matches: 1. The germline CDR1 and CDR2 sequences are SGHRS and YFSETQ. The CDR3 is 15 amino acids. For the CDR3, the DNA is TGCGCCAGCAGCTTGACTAGCGGGACCCAAGAGACCCAGTACTTC. It is translated as CASSLTSGTQETQYF.

V usage is TRBV5-1 and J usage is TRBJ2-2, with 7 nucleotides matching TRBD1. CDR1 and CDR2 (germline): SGHRS, YFSETQ. The ends lost 1 base at V and 0 bases at J; junction bases unmatched: 9. The CDR3 runs to 18 residues. As DNA, the CDR3 is TGCGCCAGCAGCTTGTGGGGACAGCGCCAGTCGAACACCGGGGAGCTGTTTTTT. Translation gives CASSLWGQRQSNTGELFF.

This chain connects TRBV18 to TRBJ2-7, with D possibly being TRBD1 (5 bases). Germline V lookup: CDR1 KGHSH, CDR2 LQKENI. The CDR3 consists of 14 residues. The germline V and J ends were trimmed by 0 bases and 6 bases, with 12 bases remaining between them. The CDR3 nucleotides are TGTGCCAGCTCACCACCCGGACAATCTTTCGAGCAGTACTTC. Translation: CASSPPGQSFEQYF.

The V gene is TRBV18, the J gene TRBJ2-1; 11 bases agree with TRBD2. Germline V CDR1 and CDR2: KGHSH, LQKENI. Trimming removed 4 bases from V and 5 bases from J; junction bases left unmatched: 7. The CDR3 loop spans 16 amino acids. CDR3 nucleotide sequence: TGTGCCAGCTCACTACGACAACTAGCGGGAGACAATGAGCAGTTCTTC. Translation: CASSLRQLAGDNEQFF.

CDR3 residues: CAMDRGLVTEAFF. As DNA, the CDR3 is TGTGCCATGGACAGGGGGCTCGTCACTGAAGCTTTCTTT. The chain employs TRBV30 and TRBJ1-1; 11 nucleotides match TRBD1. J gave up 4 bases and V 8 bases, and 6 bases lay outside the gene matches. The germline CDR1 and CDR2 sequences are GTSNPN and SVGIG (reference sequence). The CDR3 length is 13 residues.

The chain recombines TRBV5-5 with TRBJ1-5; 8 bases line up with TRBD1. Germline V gene sequence: CDR1 SGHKS, CDR2 YYEKEE (reference sequence). The ends lost 4 bases at V and 0 bases at J; junction bases unmatched: 9. The CDR3 totals 17 residues. In DNA form, the CDR3 reads TGTGCCAGCAGCGGCGGGACAGGATCTTATAGCAATCAGCCCCAGCATTTT. The encoded protein is CASSGGTGSYSNQPQHF.

The rearrangement uses TRBV2 and TRBJ2-5; 11 nucleotides align to TRBD2. CDR3 length: 15 amino acids. Germline lookup yields CDR1 SNHLY and CDR2 FYNNEI. The junction had 7 bases not matched to a gene; V was cut back by 8 bases and J by 2 bases. CDR3 region: CASQRRLAGQETQYF. The CDR3 region has the DNA TGTGCCAGCCAACGAAGACTAGCGGGGCAAGAGACCCAGTACTTC.

The chain couples TRBV6-5 to TRBJ1-1; D unresolved. Germline V gene sequence: CDR1 MNHEY, CDR2 SVGAGI. The CDR3 totals 15 residues. V was clipped by 5 bases and J by 5 bases, with 18 bases between them. This CDR3 reads CASSARPGVGTEAFF. Written as DNA, the CDR3 is TGTGCCAGCAGTGCACGGCCCGGGGTGGGGACTGAAGCTTTCTTT.

This clone was recorded only once. This chain links TRBV10-2 with TRBJ1-5; possibly TRBD1 for D (6 bases). Per germline, CDR1 WSHSY and CDR2 SAAADI. The CDR3 runs 13 residues. Trimming took off 1 base at V and 9 bases at J, with 10 bases between the two ends. The CDR3 spells CASSEYRQAPQHF. The CDR3 DNA reads as TGCGCCAGCAGTGAGTATAGACAGGCGCCCCAGCATTTT.

This sequence joins TRBV5-3 and TRBJ2-3; 9 bases agree with TRBD2. TRBV5-3 is an open reading frame whose function is uncertain. The trim removed 5 bases at V and 2 bases at J, leaving 9 bases unmatched. The CDR3 length is 16 residues. This CDR3 reads CARRGTSGCYTDTQYF. CDR3 in DNA: TGTGCCAGAAGAGGTACTAGCGGGTGTTACACAGATACGCAGTATTTT.

This chain links TRBV29-1 with TRBJ2-3; D is unclear. The V end lost 4 bases, the J end lost 0 bases, and 8 bases lay between the germline ends. From germline, CDR1 is SQVTM and CDR2 ANQGSEA. The length of the CDR3 is 13 residues. This CDR3 is CSVVPRSTDTQYF. The CDR3 DNA sequence: TGCAGCGTTGTCCCCAGGAGCACAGATACGCAGTATTTT.

This clone was counted a single time. The chain has TRBV29-1 and TRBJ2-1; tentatively, D is TRBD2 (6 bases). Germline V gene lookup returns CDR1 SQVTM and CDR2 ANQGSEA. Trimming stripped 0 bases from V and 4 bases from J, with 19 bases between. The CDR3 totals 17 residues. CDR3 sequence (DNA): TGCAGCGTTGAAGATCGCCGGGAGTGGTTGGCGTACAATGAGCAGTTCTTC. It yields the protein CSVEDRREWLAYNEQFF.

The chain employs TRBV4-2 and TRBJ2-5; maybe TRBD2 (5 bases). This CDR3 is built from 16 residues. Germline V CDR1 and CDR2: LGHNA, YNFKEQ. Trimming shortened V by 1 base and J by 2 bases, and 14 bases separated the two germline ends. CDR3 in amino acids: CASSQVIGGPQETQYF. CDR3 nucleotides: TGTGCCAGCAGCCAAGTTATCGGAGGCCCACAAGAGACCCAGTACTTC.

The genes are TRBV5-5 and TRBJ1-1; 7 bases are a match to TRBD1. CDR1 and CDR2 (germline): SGHKS, YYEKEE (reference sequence). The J segment lost 0 bases and the V segment lost 3 bases, leaving 5 bases of the junction unmatched. The CDR3 is 15 amino acids. The CDR3: CASSYSGTVNTEAFF. The CDR3 nucleotides are TGTGCCAGCAGCTATTCCGGGACAGTGAACACTGAAGCTTTCTTT.

The chain couples TRBV11-2 to TRBJ2-2; 8 positions agree with TRBD2. This CDR3 is 15 amino acids long. The germline V gene encodes CDR1 SGHAT and CDR2 FQNNGV. The junction had 3 bases not matched to a gene; V was cut back by 5 bases and J by 1 base. CDR3: CASSQLAVNTGELFF. The CDR3 nucleotides are TGTGCCAGCAGCCAACTAGCGGTGAACACCGGGGAGCTGTTTTTT.

This rearrangement joins TRBV7-2 to TRBJ1-5, with D tentatively TRBD1 (5 bases). The CDR3 runs 13 residues. Trimming removed 6 bases at V and 3 bases at J, with 9 bases between. In germline, CDR1 is SGHTA, CDR2 FQGNSA. The CDR3 bases are TGTGCCAGCAGACCAGGGTTCAATCAGCCCCAGCATTTT. It is translated as CASRPGFNQPQHF.

The chain is built from TRBV6-5 and TRBJ2-1, with D possibly matching TRBD2 (5 bases). CDR1 MNHEY and CDR2 SVGAGI come from the germline V gene. Trimming left V 8 bases short and J 0 bases short, with 14 bases between. The CDR3 is 15 amino acids. CDR3 bases: TGTGCCAGCCAGGAGAGTGGGAGCTCCTACAATGAGCAGTTCTTC. It specifies CASQESGSSYNEQFF.

The chain recombines TRBV6-6 with TRBJ2-5; TRBD2 matches 9 bases. Germline trimming cut 2 bases from V and 3 bases from J; bases unmatched to any gene: 1. CDR3 length equals 14 residues. Germline V gene sequence: CDR1 MNHNY, CDR2 SVGAGI (reference sequence). The CDR3 sequence: CASSYGTSKETQYF. The CDR3 region has the DNA TGTGCCAGCAGTTACGGGACTAGCAAAGAGACCCAGTACTTC.

V usage is TRBV10-3 and J usage is TRBJ1-2, with D possibly matching TRBD1 (5 bases). With 4 bases removed from V and 6 bases from J, the gap between germline ends came to 9 bases. The germline V gene has CDR1 ENHRY and CDR2 SYGVKD. CDR3 length: 12 amino acids. As DNA, the CDR3 is TGTGCCATCAGTGGGAGGGGCGATGGCTACACCTTC. Encoded protein: CAISGRGDGYTF.

The chain joins TRBV6-5 to TRBJ2-2, with 8 bases lining up with TRBD1. V trimming: 4 bases; J trimming: 7 bases; junction bases outside the gene matches: 5. The CDR3 is 14 residues long. Germline loops: CDR1 MNHEY, CDR2 SVGAGI. The CDR3 coding sequence is TGTGCCAGCAGTTTTCAGGGGGCAGGCGGGGAGCTGTTTTTT. Amino acids: CASSFQGAGGELFF.

This chain links TRBV30 with TRBJ2-7, with D perhaps matching TRBD1 (7 bases). Germline CDR1 and CDR2: GTSNPN and SVGIG (reference sequence). The CDR3 length is 13 residues. The germline V and J ends were trimmed by 4 bases and 3 bases, with 13 bases remaining between them. The CDR3: CAWNRQGGYEQYF. Written as DNA, the CDR3 is TGTGCCTGGAACAGACAGGGAGGCTACGAGCAGTACTTC.